Described below is a single T cell receptor beta chain sequence and its context. This clone's antigen is unknown. Base-call qualities are not available, and no considerably larger clone is one nucleotide away. This sample is drawn from a study of blood T cell repertoires in COVID-19 (dated by TCRdb to about 2020). Study-wide context: Collaborator samples came from the United States, Italy and Spain and covered acute and convalescent phases of COVID-19. The prospective study material was composed of cDNA or gDNA derived from T cells, B-cell-depleted T cells, or PBMCs. Subjects who had been exposed to COVID-19, were actively infected with it, or had recovered from it provided the deeply sampled blood TCRbeta repertoires that made up the dataset. The repertoires were made available in a free public database intended to serve as a resource for research on the immune response to SARS-CoV-2. Samples were obtained from the ongoing ImmuneRACE study (first 160 participants) and from 1,254 subjects provided by 6 global collaborators. The sample metadata nearly always contained a de-identified subject ID, COVID-19 status, age in years and sex. HLA class I and class II types, where available, came from metadata supplied by the sample provider rather than from assay-based typing. Results and caveats for the whole study, not just this receptor: How much clinical and demographic metadata was included differed by source and by participant, and the metadata was provided uncurated.

CDR1 and CDR2 are read off the germline V gene as LGHNA and YSLEER. Including the terminal cysteine and phenylalanine, the CDR3 comprises 17 residues. CDR3 DNA is the only sequence kept; it has 51 bases, read in frame from the first base. Germline trimming: 0 bases from V, 0 bases from J; junction bases outside gene matches: 4. The collaborating institutions used their own protocols to collect whole blood in K2EDTA tubes. Collaborator samples were shipped for TCRbeta analysis as frozen whole blood, isolated PBMCs, or DNA extracted from either sample type. TCRbeta CDR3 regions were amplified from genomic DNA by means of the immunoSEQ Assay, a bias-controlled multiplex PCR. Per the original workflow: The number of nucleated cells in each sample was estimated by amplification of reference gene primers within the assay. To quantify the absolute abundance of each unique TCRbeta CDR3 rearrangement, sequence reads were collapsed and filtered. For each sample, productive Simpson clonality was calculated by taking the square root of Simpson's diversity index across productive rearrangements. TCRdb mirrors the immuneACCESS table, restricted to in-frame sequences. Some clones are absent from its copies; in checked studies, under half trace to an unresolved V gene, and the reason for the others is unknown. V and J calls and clone size are given by that table; D and trimming were obtained from the DNA. The sample table contains over 120,000 clones; only one count was recorded for about 83% of them. The ten top clones hold about 9.4% of the sample.

The chain was built from TRBV4-3 and TRBJ1-3, and 8 junctional nucleotides match TRBD1. Specimen: peripheral blood. The TCR comes from a woman aged 45-65 years with active or convalescent COVID-19. The sequenced DNA: TGCGCCAGCAGCCAAGAAGGGACAGGCACCTCTGGAAACACCATATATTTT. Translation gives CASSQEGTGTSGNTIYF.